Sequencing of this T cell receptor beta chain was carried out in a study of blood T cells in healthy people across ages. On this clonotype: Its antigen is as yet unknown.

Sample-barcoded 5' priming and a J-beta primer mix drove a second PCR of about 6 to 12 cycles. MiXCR, run by TCRdb on the 5' RACE reads, gives a single entry per CDR3 protein. This table has 1.5 million to 2 million distinct CDR3 sequences, about 35% appearing once. Trimming left V 0 bases short and J 13 bases short, with 26 bases between. The CDR3 length is 17 residues. The study, taken as a whole, reports: TCR beta diversity, measured per million T cells, fell in a roughly linear way with age.

The sequence came from a woman aged 25 to 39 in good health. The source material was blood. This chain links TRBV12-3 or TRBV12-4 with TRBJ2-3, with a tentative D call TRBD1 (6 bases). The CDR3 reads CASSLAERGRITDAEYF. In DNA, the CDR3 is TGTGCCAGCAGTTTAGCCGAGAGGGGGAGAATCACAGATGCGGAGTATTTT.